This entry lists 31 T cell receptor beta chains sequenced from one sample in a study of vaccination effects on CD4 cells after COVID-19. An approximately ten-day culture period preceded the isolation of CD4+ T cells. Either the BNT162b2 or mRNA-1273 vaccine was given to participants in two doses. No antigen has been identified for these receptors. Sequencing was performed with immunoSEQ multiplex PCR; in TCRdb, only in-frame clones are kept and a portion is missing. The sample records approximately 37,000 clones, about 63% being singletons. The sequenced sample was CD4+ T cells from PBMCs cultured without peptide, obtained after COVID-19 vaccination. These receptors all stem from a human donor who received a COVID-19 vaccine.

The V and J genes are TRBV1 and TRBJ2-3. TRBV1 is a pseudogene. The CDR3 extends over 18 amino acids. CDR3: CTSSLRQRSSTSTDTQYF. CDR3 coding DNA: TGCACCAGCAGCCTCAGACAGAGGTCTAGCACCAGCACAGATACGCAGTATTTT.

V gene TRBV6-6 combines with J gene TRBJ2-7; D tentatively fits TRBD1 or TRBD2 (5 bases each). Per the germline V gene, CDR1 is MNHNY and CDR2 is SVGAGI (reference sequence). The CDR3 sequence is 15 residues long. Trimming stripped 3 bases from V and 2 bases from J, with 14 bases between. The CDR3 DNA sequence: TGTGCCAGCAGTTATCACGGGACCCCAGCCTACGAGCAGTACTTC. It encodes CASSYHGTPAYEQYF.

This chain connects TRBV5-4 to TRBJ2-5; D may be TRBD2 (5 bases). The CDR3 is 15 residues long. Per the germline V gene, CDR1 is SGHNT and CDR2 is YYREEE (reference sequence). The V gene lost 0 bases and the J gene lost 5 bases, with 14 bases spanning the gap. The CDR3 sequence: CASSLAVGRGETQYF. The CDR3 DNA reads as TGTGCCAGCAGCTTGGCTGTAGGGAGAGGCGAGACCCAGTACTTC.

The rearrangement joins TRBV19 to TRBJ1-4; D ambiguous. The V end was cut by 4 bases, the J end by 8 bases, with 14 bases between. The CDR3 consists of 14 residues. Germline CDR1 and CDR2: LNHDA and SQIVND (reference sequence). CDR3 bases: TGTGCCAGTAGTACTAACGCCGAGAGAGAAAAACTGTTTTTT. This encodes CASSTNAEREKLFF.

This clone occurred a few times. The chain is built from TRBV7-6 and TRBJ2-7; D unclear. The length of the CDR3 is 12 residues. CDR1 and CDR2 from the germline V gene are SGHVS and FNYEAQ. V gave up 5 bases and J gave up 2 bases, with 7 bases separating them. CDR3 protein: CASSPAAYEQYF. The CDR3, as DNA: TGTGCCAGCAGCCCAGCCGCCTACGAGCAGTACTTC.

The J gene is TRBJ2-1, the V gene TRBV6-4; 7 bases agree with TRBD2. The CDR3 totals 16 residues. The trim removed 1 base at V and 1 base at J, leaving 4 bases unmatched. Germline values: CDR1 MRHNA, CDR2 SNTAGT. CDR3 nucleotides: TGTGCCAGCAGTGACTTGGGGGGGATGTCCTACAATGAGCAGTTCTTC. Residues: CASSDLGGMSYNEQFF.

The chain carries TRBV11-2 and TRBJ1-2; D not resolved. Trimming took 5 bases from V and 0 from J, leaving 7 bases between them. The CDR3 contains 13 residues. Germline assignment: CDR1 SGHAT and CDR2 FQNNGV. The DNA for the CDR3 is TGTGCCAGCAGCCAGTTCCCTAACTATGGCTACACCTTC. Translation gives CASSQFPNYGYTF.

This clone was seen once. The rearrangement joins TRBV4-1 to TRBJ1-4; weak D call: TRBD1 (6 bases). Germline V gene data show CDR1 as MGHRA and CDR2 as YSYEKL. V lost 5 bases, J lost 6 bases, and 19 bases lay in between. The CDR3 loop spans 16 amino acids. The CDR3 sequence: CASSSYPDRNDEKLFF. The CDR3 DNA follows: TGCGCCAGCAGCTCATACCCTGACAGGAACGATGAAAAACTGTTTTTT.

The V gene is TRBV30, the J gene TRBJ1-6; 8 bases agree with TRBD1. Germline V gene sequence: CDR1 GTSNPN, CDR2 SVGIG (reference sequence). V lost 1 base, J lost 10 bases, and 3 bases stayed unmatched. CDR3 size: 13 residues. The CDR3 nucleotides read TGTGCCTGGAGTGCCAGGGGGCAGTCACCCCTCCACTTT. This translates into CAWSARGQSPLHF.

The rearrangement links TRBV11-2 to TRBJ2-1; no definite D call. V was trimmed by 6 bases and J by 4 bases, leaving 16 bases between them. The CDR3 consists of 15 residues. The germline V gene has CDR1 SGHAT and CDR2 FQNNGV. The chain's CDR3 is CASRPRTETYNEQFF. The CDR3 bases are TGTGCCAGCAGACCACGAACGGAGACATACAATGAGCAGTTCTTC.

The chain recombines TRBV11-1 with TRBJ2-7; possible D gene TRBD1, 8 bases. V dropped 5 bases and J dropped 4 bases, with 21 bases sitting between them. The CDR3 has 16 residues. Germline assignment: CDR1 SGHAT and CDR2 FQDESV (reference sequence). The CDR3 coding sequence is TGTGCCAGCAGCCGCACCGCAGGGGGCGGGAGTTACGAGCAGTACTTC. This translates into CASSRTAGGGSYEQYF.

The chain links TRBV12-5 to TRBJ2-7; D perhaps matches TRBD1 (6 bases). There are 14 residues in the CDR3. Per the germline V gene, CDR1 is LGHNT and CDR2 is FRNRAP. V gave up 3 bases and J gave up 6 bases, with 15 bases separating them. The CDR3 protein is CASGLAVGGFEQYF. CDR3 coding DNA: TGTGCTAGTGGTTTAGCGGTTGGGGGCTTCGAGCAGTACTTC.

This clone was seen a single time. V is TRBV2 and J is TRBJ2-3, with TRBD1 identical over 8 bases. The V gene end was trimmed by 5 bases and the J gene end by 1 base; junction bases not matched to a gene: 8. This CDR3 has 16 amino acids. CDR1 and CDR2 (germline): SNHLY, FYNNEI. This chain's CDR3 is CASSRQGRQRTDTQYF. The CDR3 nucleotides are TGTGCCAGCAGTAGACAGGGGCGGCAGCGCACAGATACGCAGTATTTT.

This clone came up a few times. This sequence joins TRBV6-5 and TRBJ2-7, with TRBD2 identical over 10 bases. V was pared by 5 bases and J by 3 bases, with 7 bases of the junction left unmatched. Germline values: CDR1 MNHEY, CDR2 SVGAGI. The CDR3 has 15 residues. Here the CDR3 DNA reads TGTGCCAGCAGTCGTCCCGGGACTAGCGACTACGAGCAGTACTTC. Translating gives CASSRPGTSDYEQYF.

The CDR3 bases are TGTGCCAGCTCACCACAAGGGACAGGTACAGATACGCAGTATTTT. It codes for CASSPQGTGTDTQYF. The gene calls are TRBV18 and TRBJ2-3; TRBD1 matches 8 bases. The CDR3 spans 15 residues. Looked up from germline, CDR1 is KGHSH and CDR2 is LQKENI. V gave up 1 base and J gave up 3 bases; unmatched junction bases: 3.

The chain recombines TRBV5-1 with TRBJ1-4, with 8 bases identical to TRBD1. The germline V gene encodes CDR1 SGHRS and CDR2 YFSETQ. J gave up 8 bases and V 5 bases, and 8 bases lay outside the gene matches. CDR3 size: 14 residues. The CDR3 DNA is TGCGCCAGCAGGCGGACAGGGAGGAACGAAAAACTGTTTTTT. It translates to CASRRTGRNEKLFF.

This chain links TRBV9 with TRBJ2-2, with 11 bases matching TRBD2. The ends lost 3 bases at V and 6 bases at J; junction bases unmatched: 4. The CDR3 spans 15 residues. The germline V gene encodes CDR1 SGDLS and CDR2 YYNGEE. The DNA of the CDR3 is TGTGCCAGCAGCGAGTCGGGACTAGCGGCCGGGGAGCTGTTTTTT. This gives the protein CASSESGLAAGELFF.

The rearrangement links TRBV6-5 to TRBJ1-6; D remains ambiguous. V was shortened by 6 bases and J by 9 bases, with 6 bases between the two germline ends. Germline V gene lookup returns CDR1 MNHEY and CDR2 SVGAGI. The CDR3 loop spans 11 amino acids. The CDR3 DNA reads as TGTGCCAGCAGCGGATCTTCACCCCTCCACTTT. Translation gives CASSGSSPLHF.

This clone was recorded a few times. This chain connects TRBV6-5 to TRBJ2-7; the D gene is possibly TRBD1 (5 bases). This CDR3 is built from 16 residues. Trimming took 0 bases from V and 1 from J, leaving 13 bases between them. CDR1 is MNHEY and CDR2 is SVGAGI in the germline V gene. The CDR3 DNA reads as TGTGCCAGCAGTTACTCGAAGGAGAGACAGTCCTACGAGCAGTACTTC. As protein: CASSYSKERQSYEQYF.

This chain connects TRBV12-3 or TRBV12-4 to TRBJ2-5; D is unresolved. The ends were cut back, 7 bases at V and 2 bases at J, with 11 bases in the middle. The CDR3 is 13 residues long. Here the CDR3 DNA reads TGTGCCAGCACGACAAGCGCACAAGAGACCCAGTACTTC. Its protein product is CASTTSAQETQYF.

This clone was counted a few times. The chain has TRBV6-1 and TRBJ1-1; perhaps TRBD1 as D (5 bases). The CDR3 extends over 13 amino acids. Trimming took 2 bases from V and 8 from J, leaving 12 bases between them. CDR1 is MNHNS, CDR2 SASEGT, per germline. CDR3 loop: CASSESGAIEAFF. DNA for the CDR3: TGTGCCAGCAGTGAAAGTGGGGCAATCGAAGCTTTCTTT.

The chain links TRBV7-2 to TRBJ1-1; weak D call: TRBD1 (6 bases). The CDR3 totals 17 residues. In germline, CDR1 is SGHTA, CDR2 FQGNSA. The V and J ends lost 2 bases and 0 bases respectively, with 16 bases between them. The CDR3 sequence is CASSLIRADRLNTEAFF. The CDR3 DNA reads TGTGCCAGCAGCTTAATAAGAGCGGACAGACTGAACACTGAAGCTTTCTTT.

Only a few counts were recorded for this clone. The genes are TRBV18 and TRBJ2-7, with 11 bases that match TRBD1. CDR1 and CDR2 (germline): KGHSH, LQKENI. The V segment lost 1 base and the J segment 3 bases; nucleotides outside the gene matches: 2. The CDR3 totals 15 residues. The CDR3 DNA sequence: TGTGCCAGCTCACCACAAGGGACAGGGGGCTACGAGCAGTACTTC. This gives the protein CASSPQGTGGYEQYF.

The genes are TRBV5-1 and TRBJ1-2; D might be TRBD1 (6 bases). Trimming pared 4 bases from V and 6 bases from J, leaving 10 bases between. The CDR3 consists of 12 residues. Germline V CDR1 and CDR2: SGHRS, YFSETQ. The CDR3 region is CASSRTENGYTF. CDR3 coding DNA: TGCGCCAGCAGCCGGACAGAGAATGGCTACACCTTC.

The chain uses TRBV3-1 (or the pseudogene TRBV3-2) and TRBJ2-3; TRBD2 matches 14 bases. Germline V gene sequence: CDR1 LGHDT, CDR2 YNNKEL (reference sequence). This CDR3 spans 15 amino acids. J lost 7 bases, V lost 5 bases, and 5 bases had no gene match. The CDR3 DNA reads as TGTGCCAGCAGCTATGGGACTAGCGGGAGATATACGCAGTATTTT. Its protein product is CASSYGTSGRYTQYF.

The chain is built from TRBV9 and TRBJ1-2; 7 nucleotides align to TRBD1. Germline CDR1 is SGDLS and CDR2 is YYNGEE. The CDR3 length is 14 residues. V was clipped by 4 bases and J by 4 bases; unmatched bases: 7. For the CDR3, the DNA is TGTGCCAGCAGCCCCGGACAGGAGATCTATGGCTACACCTTC. Protein sequence: CASSPGQEIYGYTF. The variable domain in full, with the rest retrieved from reference TRBV9 and TRBJ1-2, is DSGVTQTPKHLITATGQRVTLRCSPRSGDLSVYWYQQSLDQGLQFLIQYYNGEERAKGNILERFSAQQFPDLHSELNLSSLELGDSALYFCASSPGQEIYGYTFGSGTRLTVV.

This chain connects TRBV6-6 to TRBJ1-1; a weak D match, TRBD1 (5 bases). Germline V lookup: CDR1 MNHNY, CDR2 SVGAGI (reference sequence). This CDR3 is built from 13 residues. V was cut by 6 bases and J by 1 base, with 9 bases left in between. CDR3 loop: CASRKGENTEAFF. The CDR3, as DNA: TGTGCCAGCAGGAAAGGGGAGAACACTGAAGCTTTCTTT.

A few counts support this clone. The chain has TRBV10-2 and TRBJ2-6, with 10 nucleotides matching TRBD1. The V gene end was trimmed by 0 bases and the J gene end by 3 bases; junction bases not matched to a gene: 8. Germline CDR1 reads WSHSY; CDR2 reads SAAADI. This CDR3 is built from 19 residues. The DNA for the CDR3 is TGCGCCAGCAGTGAGTCTCGACAGGGGGCAAGTCTTGGGGCCAACGTCCTGACTTTC. Its protein product is CASSESRQGASLGANVLTF.

The V call is TRBV6-1, the J call TRBJ1-2; D not certain. This CDR3 spans 12 amino acids. The V and J ends lost 3 bases and 8 bases respectively, with 10 bases between them. Germline V gene sequence: CDR1 MNHNS, CDR2 SASEGT. CDR3 sequence: CASSDGWYGYTF. CDR3 bases: TGTGCCAGCAGTGACGGCTGGTACGGCTACACCTTC.

The CDR3 loop is CSVGEFEGAREAFF. Here the CDR3 DNA reads TGCAGCGTTGGTGAGTTTGAGGGGGCGCGTGAAGCTTTCTTT. V gene TRBV29-1 combines with J gene TRBJ1-1, with TRBD1 identical over 7 bases. The CDR3 spans 14 residues. Trimming took 4 bases from V and 7 from J; bases not matched to a gene: 12. Germline CDR1 SQVTM, CDR2 ANQGSEA.

This clone was found once. The chain combines TRBV25-1 with TRBJ1-4; 11 positions match TRBD1. The CDR3 runs 18 residues. J lost 2 bases, V lost 4 bases, and 9 bases had no gene match. CDR1 and CDR2 (germline): MGHDK, SYGVNS. CDR3 coding DNA: TGTGCCAGCAGTGGTTGGGGACAGGGGGAGAAGACTAATGAAAAACTGTTTTTT. Translated, it gives CASSGWGQGEKTNEKLFF.